These 30 T cell receptor beta chains were all obtained from the same sample, sequenced in a study of CD8 T cells in ankylosing spondylitis. TCRdb passed the 5' RACE reads through MiXCR, listing each CDR3 protein once. The sample consists of around 300,000 distinct CDR3 sequences, about 15% of them appearing once. The sample taken for sequencing was blood, either unsorted or a sorted T cell fraction (not recorded which). The receptor source for this set is a male donor with ankylosing spondylitis or in good health (not recorded which).

This clonotype has more than one count but fewer than ten. This chain joins TRBV20-1 and TRBJ1-2; D is undetermined. V was shortened by 3 bases and J by 4 bases, with 12 bases between the two germline ends. Germline-derived CDR1 and CDR2 are DFQATT and SNEGSKA (reference sequence). This CDR3 region has 13 residues. The CDR3 bases are TGCAGTGCTAGTCACCGAAGGAGCTATGGCTACACCTTC. Protein product: CSASHRRSYGYTF.

This clonotype was seen more than once but under ten times. The V call is TRBV29-1, the J call TRBJ1-2; weak D call: TRBD1 (6 bases). From germline, CDR1 is SQVTM and CDR2 ANQGSEA. This CDR3 is built from 13 residues. Trimming pared 4 bases from V and 2 bases from J, leaving 11 bases between. DNA for the CDR3: TGCAGCGTTGTTCAGGGGCTAAACTATGGCTACACCTTC. As protein: CSVVQGLNYGYTF.

The V and J genes are TRBV5-1 and TRBJ2-1, with D possibly being TRBD2 (6 bases). Germline V gene sequence: CDR1 SGHRS, CDR2 YFSETQ. This CDR3 has 14 amino acids. The V end lost 3 bases, the J end lost 12 bases, and 19 bases lay between the germline ends. The CDR3, as DNA: TGCGCCAGCAGCTCGACCCCGGGGGATTCCAGGCAGTTCTTC. It is translated as CASSSTPGDSRQFF.

The chain links TRBV5-1 to TRBJ2-1; no reliable D call. Trimming removed 0 bases from V and 8 bases from J, with 12 bases in between. Germline V lookup: CDR1 SGHRS, CDR2 YFSETQ. There are 14 residues in the CDR3. The CDR3 reads CASSLEVTADEQFF. CDR3 coding DNA: TGCGCCAGCAGCTTGGAGGTCACGGCCGATGAGCAGTTCTTC.

This chain connects TRBV5-1 to TRBJ1-2; D remains unclear. In germline, CDR1 is SGHRS, CDR2 YFSETQ. The CDR3 spans 13 residues. Trimming stripped 0 bases from V and 6 bases from J, with 9 bases between. The CDR3 DNA follows: TGCGCCAGCAGCTTGGGAGGGTTGGATGGCTACACCTTC. This codes for CASSLGGLDGYTF. Variable domain in full (rest from reference TRBV5-1 and TRBJ1-2): KAGVTQTPRYLIKTRGQQVTLSCSPISGHRSVSWYQQTPGQGLQFLFEYFSETQRNKGNFPGRFSGRQFSNSRSEMNVSTLELGDSALYLCASSLGGLDGYTFGSGTRLTVV.

This clonotype was counted ten times or more. CDR3 protein: CASSRMDSSSYNEQFF. In nucleotides, the CDR3 is TGCGCCAGCAGCCGAATGGACTCTAGCTCCTACAATGAGCAGTTCTTC. The chain is built from TRBV5-1 and TRBJ2-1; perhaps TRBD2 as D (5 bases). Trimming took 4 bases from V and 0 from J, leaving 14 bases between them. From germline, CDR1 is SGHRS and CDR2 YFSETQ. This CDR3 is built from 16 residues.

This clonotype showed up just a few times. This chain uses TRBV4-1 with TRBJ2-7; tentative D call: TRBD1 (6 bases). Trimming pared 3 bases from V and 4 bases from J, leaving 10 bases between. The CDR3 runs to 13 residues. Per the germline V gene, CDR1 is MGHRA and CDR2 is YSYEKL. The chain's CDR3 is CASSQYRAYEQYF. CDR3 nucleotides: TGCGCCAGCAGCCAGTACAGGGCTTACGAGCAGTACTTC.

CDR3 DNA sequence: TGTGCCAGCAGCCCCCAGGCCCTCCACAGGGCAGATACGCAGTATTTT. It specifies CASSPQALHRADTQYF. The chain carries TRBV6-1 and TRBJ2-3; D perhaps matches TRBD1 (6 bases). The germline V and J ends were trimmed by 6 bases and 4 bases, with 20 bases remaining between them. CDR1 is MNHNS and CDR2 is SASEGT in the germline V gene. There are 16 residues in the CDR3.

This clonotype was counted only a few times. J is TRBJ1-4 and V is TRBV20-1, with D maybe TRBD1 (5 bases). The CDR3 spans 13 residues. Trimming removed 1 base from V and 3 bases from J, with 6 bases in between. Germline loops: CDR1 DFQATT, CDR2 SNEGSKA (reference sequence). The CDR3 DNA reads as TGCAGTGCTAGAGGGGGGGCTAATGAAAAACTGTTTTTT. Amino acids: CSARGGANEKLFF.

V usage is TRBV14 and J usage is TRBJ2-7, with D perhaps matching TRBD2 (6 bases). Germline V gene data show CDR1 as SGHDN and CDR2 as FVKESK. The V end lost 3 bases, the J end lost 6 bases, and 18 bases lay between the germline ends. The length of the CDR3 is 15 residues. CDR3: CASSHPLGRFSEQYF. CDR3 DNA sequence: TGTGCCAGCAGCCACCCCCTGGGGAGGTTCTCCGAGCAGTACTTC.

CDR3 sequence reads: CASSLGIGGGNTEAFF. The DNA of the CDR3 is TGTGCCAGCAGCCTCGGAATTGGGGGAGGGAACACTGAAGCTTTCTTT. The chain combines TRBV9 with TRBJ1-1, with D tentatively TRBD1 (5 bases). The CDR3 loop spans 16 amino acids. Germline CDR1 SGDLS, CDR2 YYNGEE. With 4 bases removed from V and 1 base from J, the gap between germline ends came to 17 bases.

In this sample, this clonotype turned up a few times. The gene calls are TRBV5-1 and TRBJ1-1, with D possibly TRBD1 on 6 matching bases. V was trimmed by 3 bases and J by 0 bases, leaving 12 bases between them. The CDR3 has 15 residues. Looked up from germline, CDR1 is SGHRS and CDR2 is YFSETQ. The CDR3 loop is CASSWGGGMNTEAFF. CDR3 DNA: TGCGCCAGCAGCTGGGGGGGCGGCATGAACACTGAAGCTTTCTTT.

In DNA, the CDR3 is TGCAGTGCTGGATCAACAGGGGGCGGCTATGGCTACACCTTC. Encoded protein: CSAGSTGGGYGYTF. The chain links TRBV20-1 to TRBJ1-2; 9 bases are shared with TRBD1. V lost 5 bases to trimming and J lost 4 bases; unmatched junction nucleotides: 8. Germline V gene lookup returns CDR1 DFQATT and CDR2 SNEGSKA (reference sequence). This CDR3 is 14 amino acids long.

This clonotype was seen repeatedly, ten times or more. The J gene is TRBJ1-2, the V gene TRBV29-1, with a tentative D call TRBD1 (6 bases). Germline lookup yields CDR1 SQVTM and CDR2 ANQGSEA. The CDR3 totals 16 residues. V shed 3 bases and J shed 3 bases, with 20 bases lying between them. The CDR3 is CSVESGEKPPHYGYTF. CDR3 nucleotide sequence: TGCAGCGTTGAGTCAGGGGAGAAACCTCCGCACTATGGCTACACCTTC.

This clonotype was picked up many times. The J gene is TRBJ2-5, the V gene TRBV5-1; TRBD2 is a possible D gene (6 bases). Germline-derived CDR1 and CDR2 are SGHRS and YFSETQ. The CDR3 is 14 amino acids. Trimming pared 4 bases from V and 1 base from J, leaving 11 bases between. The CDR3 DNA sequence: TGCGCCAGCAGCCCCGGGACTCTCCAAGAGACCCAGTACTTC. Translating it yields CASSPGTLQETQYF.

J is TRBJ1-2 and V is TRBV27; 10 positions agree with TRBD1. Germline assignment: CDR1 MNHEY and CDR2 SMNVEV (reference sequence). The length of the CDR3 is 15 residues. V was pared by 5 bases and J by 8 bases, with 11 bases of the junction left unmatched. In DNA, the CDR3 is TGTGCCAGCAGTCCACTCTTGACAGGGGGCCGGGGCTACACCTTC. The encoded protein is CASSPLLTGGRGYTF.

This clonotype was counted at least ten times. The V gene is TRBV12-3 or TRBV12-4, the J gene TRBJ1-2; possibly TRBD1 for D (6 bases). V was trimmed by 0 bases and J by 7 bases, leaving 12 bases between them. CDR3 length: 14 amino acids. The chain's CDR3 is CASSLAMGHAGYTF. CDR3 coding DNA: TGTGCCAGCAGTTTAGCGATGGGACACGCTGGCTACACCTTC.

This clonotype occurred a few times. The chain's CDR3 is CASGETDTQYF. Written as DNA, the CDR3 is TGTGCCAGCGGCGAAACAGATACGCAGTATTTT. V is TRBV2 and J is TRBJ2-3; D remains unclear. Germline V gene data show CDR1 as SNHLY and CDR2 as FYNNEI. This CDR3 region has 11 residues. V lost 8 bases and J lost 3, with 6 bases in between.

This clonotype was counted at least ten times. The chain employs TRBV29-1 and TRBJ1-4; D call uncertain. The CDR3 extends over 13 amino acids. Germline-derived CDR1 and CDR2 are SQVTM and ANQGSEA. V was clipped by 3 bases and J by 3 bases, with 8 bases between them. CDR3 region: CSVEELPNEKLFF. CDR3 coding DNA: TGCAGCGTTGAGGAGCTACCTAATGAAAAACTGTTTTTT.

This clonotype appeared a few times. This CDR3 reads CSAPTGTSGYEQYF. As DNA, the CDR3 is TGCAGTGCCCCAACCGGGACTAGCGGTTACGAGCAGTACTTC. The rearrangement links TRBV20-1 to TRBJ2-7; 11 bases line up with TRBD2. The germline CDR1 and CDR2 sequences are DFQATT and SNEGSKA (reference sequence). V lost 6 bases to trimming and J lost 4 bases; unmatched junction nucleotides: 8. The CDR3 runs to 14 residues.

V gene TRBV12-3 or TRBV12-4 combines with J gene TRBJ2-4; 8 positions match TRBD2. The CDR3 is 15 amino acids. The V segment lost 5 bases and the J segment 6 bases; nucleotides outside the gene matches: 9. DNA for the CDR3: TGTGCCAGCAGTATCCAAGAGGCGGGGGGAAACATTCAGTACTTC. Translated: CASSIQEAGGNIQYF.

This sequence joins TRBV6-1 and TRBJ2-1, with unresolved D. Germline assignment: CDR1 MNHNS and CDR2 SASEGT. Trimming left V 7 bases short and J 0 bases short, with 10 bases between. The CDR3 is 14 residues long. CDR3 DNA sequence: TGTGCCAGCACTCCGGCGGCCTCCTACAATGAGCAGTTCTTC. Its protein product is CASTPAASYNEQFF.

In its sample, this clonotype was seen a few times. The chain joins TRBV15 to TRBJ2-1, with a weak D call TRBD2 (6 bases). Germline values: CDR1 LNHNV, CDR2 YYDKDF (reference sequence). V lost 2 bases and J lost 4, with 15 bases in between. The CDR3 has 16 amino acids. Written as DNA, the CDR3 is TGTGCCACCAGCAGAACAACTGGCCGGGGGTACAATGAGCAGTTCTTC. Amino acid sequence: CATSRTTGRGYNEQFF.

This clonotype appeared a few times. This chain uses TRBV5-6 with TRBJ2-3; 9 bases are shared with TRBD2. Germline V CDR1 and CDR2: SGHDT, YYEEEE. With 3 bases clipped from V and 5 bases from J, the junction kept 13 bases outside the gene matches. This CDR3 contains 17 residues. CDR3 nucleotide sequence: TGTGCCAGCAGCTCCCCGGCGGCGGGAGGGCCGAGAGATACGCAGTATTTT. Protein sequence: CASSSPAAGGPRDTQYF.

This clonotype occurred many times. The chain combines TRBV29-1 with TRBJ1-1; the match to TRBD1 covers 7 bases. The CDR3 is 13 amino acids. Losses at the gene ends were 8 bases for V and 0 bases for J; bases not matched to a gene: 6. Germline loops: CDR1 SQVTM, CDR2 ANQGSEA. The CDR3 DNA reads TGCAGCCATACAGGGGCTGTGAACACTGAAGCTTTCTTT. Amino acid sequence: CSHTGAVNTEAFF. Together with reference TRBV29-1 and TRBJ1-1, the CDR3 gives the full variable domain: SAVISQKPSRDICQRGTSLTIQCQVDSQVTMMFWYRQQPGQSLTLIATANQGSEATYESGFVIDKFPISRPNLTFSTLTVSNMSPEDSSIYLCSHTGAVNTEAFFGQGTRLTVV.

V usage is TRBV12-3 or TRBV12-4 and J usage is TRBJ1-5, with D tentatively TRBD1 (5 bases). Trimming shortened V by 7 bases and J by 1 base, and 11 bases separated the two germline ends. This CDR3 has 14 residues. CDR3 sequence (DNA): TGTGCCAGCAACCCCAACAGGAGCAATCAGCCCCAGCATTTT. Residues: CASNPNRSNQPQHF.

This clonotype was seen more than once but under ten times. The rearrangement uses TRBV14 and TRBJ2-5; D unclear. The CDR3 covers 14 residues. CDR1 and CDR2 (germline): SGHDN, FVKESK. The V end was cut by 4 bases, the J end by 5 bases, with 14 bases between. The CDR3 spells CASSPIWAPETQYF. The DNA of the CDR3 is TGTGCCAGCAGCCCAATCTGGGCGCCCGAGACCCAGTACTTC.

V gene TRBV5-6 combines with J gene TRBJ2-3, with D uncertain. Germline assignment: CDR1 SGHDT and CDR2 YYEEEE. The V gene lost 4 bases and the J gene lost 2 bases, with 20 bases spanning the gap. CDR3 length: 17 residues. The CDR3 DNA reads as TGTGCCAGCAGCCCCGTTGTGTACGCTAGTATCACAGATACGCAGTATTTT. Amino acids: CASSPVVYASITDTQYF.

V usage is TRBV12-3 or TRBV12-4 and J usage is TRBJ1-4, with a weak D call TRBD1 (6 bases). Trimming pared 7 bases from V and 6 bases from J, leaving 15 bases between. This CDR3 has 14 residues. The CDR3 reads CASKVRPGDEKLFF. The CDR3 DNA follows: TGTGCCAGCAAGGTCCGCCCAGGGGATGAAAAACTGTTTTTT.

This clonotype showed up just a few times. V is TRBV2 and J is TRBJ2-7; TRBD1 matches at 9 bases. With V trimmed by 9 bases and J by 4 bases, 7 bases remained unmatched. The CDR3 has 13 residues. Germline CDR1 reads SNHLY; CDR2 reads FYNNEI. The CDR3 reads CASTGQGGYEQYF. The CDR3 region has the DNA TGTGCCAGTACGGGACAGGGCGGTTACGAGCAGTACTTC.